Listed here are 10 T cell receptor beta chains from one sample, sequenced in a study of T cells after yellow fever vaccination. From the 5' RACE reads, TCRdb called clonotypes with MiXCR, one entry per CDR3 protein. The sample includes about 340,000 distinct CDR3 sequences, 3% to 4.5% of them seen just once. This specimen was PBMCs, taken 5 days after the yellow fever booster vaccination. Receptor source: a man between 18 and 29 years old who received the YFV17D yellow fever vaccine.

The rearrangement uses TRBV7-2 and TRBJ2-3; D is unclear. Germline CDR1 SGHTA, CDR2 FQGNSA. CDR3 length: 12 residues. Trimming took 2 bases from V and 6 from J, leaving 6 bases between them. CDR3 in amino acids: CASSLFADTQYF. The DNA of the CDR3 is TGTGCCAGCAGCTTATTCGCGGATACGCAGTATTTT.

The chain couples TRBV27 to TRBJ2-1, with 9 bases identical to TRBD1. Per the germline V gene, CDR1 is MNHEY and CDR2 is SMNVEV (reference sequence). The CDR3 spans 16 residues. V shed 9 bases and J 3 bases; nucleotides not matched to a gene: 12. CDR3 sequence: CASSFRTGVDYNEQFF. CDR3 bases: TGTGCCAGTTCCTTTCGGACAGGGGTGGACTACAATGAGCAGTTCTTC.

This clonotype was detected many times. The chain joins TRBV28 to TRBJ1-2; a possible D gene is TRBD1 (5 bases). This CDR3 has 17 residues. Germline loops: CDR1 MDHEN, CDR2 SYDVKM. V was pared by 6 bases and J by 5 bases, with 25 bases between. CDR3 sequence reads: CASSLDTGGGDEYGYTF. The DNA of the CDR3 is TGTGCCAGCAGCCTTGACACGGGGGGAGGGGACGAGTATGGCTACACCTTC.

The rearrangement links TRBV20-1 to TRBJ1-2, with TRBD1 matching 7 bases. This CDR3 comprises 14 residues. CDR1 and CDR2 (germline): DFQATT, SNEGSKA (reference sequence). V lost 2 bases, J lost 2 bases, and 5 bases stayed unmatched. For the CDR3, the DNA is TGCAGTGCTAGACCTGGGACAGTCAACTATGGCTACACCTTC. Its protein is CSARPGTVNYGYTF.

This clonotype came up a few times. V gene TRBV11-2 combines with J gene TRBJ1-1; the D is unclear. This CDR3 has 19 amino acids. V shed 2 bases and J shed 0 bases, with 22 bases lying between them. Germline CDR1 SGHAT, CDR2 FQNNGV. Here the CDR3 DNA reads TGTGCCAGCAGCTTACGCCCCCCGGAGGGCTTAGACATGAACACTGAAGCTTTCTTT. Its translation is CASSLRPPEGLDMNTEAFF.

The rearrangement joins TRBV6-1 to TRBJ1-6, with 7 nucleotides matching TRBD1. The CDR3 covers 16 residues. Looked up from germline, CDR1 is MNHNS and CDR2 is SASEGT. V shed 6 bases, J shed 3 bases, and the junction held 8 bases outside the gene matches. The CDR3 DNA is TGTGCCAGCAGGGAGCAGGGGGAACTCTATAATTCACCCCTCCACTTT. This sequence encodes CASREQGELYNSPLHF.

The chain uses TRBV6-6 and TRBJ1-3; D call uncertain. V shed 1 base and J shed 0 bases, with 7 bases lying between them. The CDR3 extends over 15 amino acids. CDR1 and CDR2 from the germline V gene are MNHNY and SVGAGI (reference sequence). CDR3 loop: CASSYFRVSGNTIYF. The CDR3 bases are TGTGCCAGCAGTTACTTTCGGGTCTCTGGAAACACCATATATTTT.

The chain links TRBV12-3 or TRBV12-4 to TRBJ1-1; weak D call: TRBD1 (5 bases). V lost 6 bases and J lost 3, with 14 bases in between. CDR3 length equals 14 residues. This CDR3 is CASSLPTDHTEAFF. The CDR3 region has the DNA TGTGCCAGCAGCCTTCCGACAGATCACACTGAAGCTTTCTTT.

This clonotype has at least ten counts. The chain carries TRBV19 and TRBJ1-1; D gene ambiguous. Trimming pared 5 bases from V and 6 bases from J, leaving 7 bases between. Germline CDR1 is LNHDA and CDR2 is SQIVND (reference sequence). CDR3 length equals 11 residues. Here the CDR3 reads CASSFSSEAFF. CDR3 coding DNA: TGTGCCAGTAGTTTCAGCTCTGAAGCTTTCTTT.

The chain recombines TRBV28 with TRBJ1-6, with 9 bases fitting TRBD1. J lost 9 bases, V lost 1 base, and 4 bases had no gene match. The germline gives CDR1 MDHEN, CDR2 SYDVKM. The CDR3 runs to 15 residues. The CDR3 DNA sequence: TGTGCCAGCAGTTTATCCGGGACAGGGTTTTCACCCCTCCACTTT. Translation gives CASSLSGTGFSPLHF.